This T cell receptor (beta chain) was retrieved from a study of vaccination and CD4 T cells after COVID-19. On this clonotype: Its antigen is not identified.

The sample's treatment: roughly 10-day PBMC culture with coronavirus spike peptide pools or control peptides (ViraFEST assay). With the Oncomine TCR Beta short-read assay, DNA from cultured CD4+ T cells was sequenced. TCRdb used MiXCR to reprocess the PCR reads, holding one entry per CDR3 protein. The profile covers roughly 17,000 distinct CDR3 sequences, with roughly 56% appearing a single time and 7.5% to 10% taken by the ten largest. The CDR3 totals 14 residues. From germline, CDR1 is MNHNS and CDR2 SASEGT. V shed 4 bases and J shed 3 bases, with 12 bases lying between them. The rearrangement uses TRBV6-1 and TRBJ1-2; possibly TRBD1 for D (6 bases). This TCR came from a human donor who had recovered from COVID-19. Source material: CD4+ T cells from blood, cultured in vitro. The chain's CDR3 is CASSAVQGDYGYTF. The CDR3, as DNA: TGTGCCAGCAGTGCCGTACAGGGAGACTATGGCTACACCTTC.